This is a list of T cell receptor beta chains from one sample in a study of T cell responses to AZD1222 COVID-19 vaccine. The method was immunoSEQ multiplex PCR; TCRdb's version includes in-frame clones alone and lacks a portion of them. The sample yields 150,000 to 180,000 clones, 86% seen once. The source was peripheral blood, collected on day 0 of MenACWY control vaccination. These receptors all stem from an adult in good health. The CDR3 runs from the conserved cysteine through the conserved F or W. A D gene is named only where the DNA matches it firmly. Clone size is stated in some rows and not others, as once, few, many or a class when expanded.

CDR3aa,CDR3nt,d_gene,abundance,j_gene,v_gene
CASSLAGLPSYEQYF,TGCGCCAGCAGCTTGGCAGGGCTCCCCTCCTACGAGCAGTACTTC,-,-,TRBJ2-7,TRBV5-1
CASRNAGVFNQPQHF,TGTGCCAGCAGGAATGCAGGGGTCTTTAATCAGCCCCAGCATTTT,-,-,TRBJ1-5,TRBV28
CSASSGDQPQHF,TGCAGTGCTAGTTCCGGGGATCAGCCCCAGCATTTT,-,-,TRBJ1-5,TRBV20-1
CASSDPGQGASNEQFF,TGTGCCAGCAGTGACCCTGGACAGGGGGCGAGCAATGAGCAGTTCTTC,TRBD1,-,TRBJ2-1,TRBV6-4
CAWNVRVSGYTF,TGTGCCTGGAATGTTAGGGTTTCCGGCTACACCTTC,-,-,TRBJ1-2,TRBV30
CASSLLPTGELFF,TGTGCCAGCTCACTCCTCCCCACCGGGGAGCTGTTTTTT,-,-,TRBJ2-2,TRBV18
CASSSNRGTNEKLFF,TGTGCCAGCAGCTCCAACAGGGGAACTAATGAAAAACTGTTTTTT,TRBD1,-,TRBJ1-4,TRBV7-9
CATSPVRGRGGELFF,TGTGCCACCTCCCCGGTGAGGGGGCGGGGCGGGGAGCTGTTTTTT,-,-,TRBJ2-2,TRBV2
CASSLTRTDTQYF,TGTGCCAGCAGTTTAACCCGCACAGATACGCAGTATTTT,-,-,TRBJ2-3,TRBV27
CASSLGDRGYVEQYF,TGTGCCAGCAGCTTAGGGGACAGGGGGTATGTCGAGCAGTACTTC,TRBD1,-,TRBJ2-7,TRBV7-2
CASSRTGGDEQYF,TGTGCTAGCAGCCGGACAGGGGGCGACGAGCAGTACTTC,TRBD1,-,TRBJ2-7,TRBV7-7
CASSTDRGKTEAFF,TGTGCCAGCAGCACAGACAGGGGGAAGACTGAAGCTTTCTTT,TRBD1,-,TRBJ1-1,TRBV7-2
CASSLEQHNEQFF,TGTGCCAGCAGCTTGGAACAGCACAATGAGCAGTTCTTC,-,-,TRBJ2-1,TRBV5-4
CASSDRWGYTF,TGTGCCAGCAGTGACCGATGGGGCTACACCTTC,-,few,TRBJ1-2,TRBV6-1
CASSLTWYPDTGELFF,TGTGCCAGCAGCTTAACCTGGTATCCGGACACCGGGGAGCTGTTTTTT,-,-,TRBJ2-2,TRBV7-3
CASTGAPDEQYF,TGCGCCAGCACCGGAGCCCCGGACGAGCAGTACTTC,-,-,TRBJ2-7,TRBV10-1
CASRNRDRGTEAFF,TGTGCCAGCAGGAATCGTGACAGGGGGACTGAAGCTTTCTTT,TRBD1,-,TRBJ1-1,TRBV11-3
CASSQAGVHGYTF,TGTGCCAGCAGCCAAGCGGGGGTACATGGCTACACCTTC,-,medium-sized,TRBJ1-2,TRBV14
CASSKGRHTGELFF,TGTGCCAGTAGTAAGGGTCGGCACACCGGGGAGCTGTTTTTT,-,-,TRBJ2-2,TRBV19
CASKSWRFNQPQHF,TGTGCCAGTAAATCTTGGAGGTTCAATCAGCCCCAGCATTTT,-,-,TRBJ1-5,TRBV19
CASSPSKGTDTQYF,TGTGCCAGCAGCCCATCCAAGGGGACAGATACGCAGTATTTT,-,-,TRBJ2-3,TRBV7-8
CASSSRQGRTHYGYTF,TGTGCCAGCAGCTCGAGACAGGGGCGTACCCACTATGGCTACACCTTC,TRBD1,-,TRBJ1-2,TRBV7-8
CASSYSDRVGTDTQYF,TGTGCCAGCAGTTACTCGGACAGGGTTGGCACAGATACGCAGTATTTT,TRBD1,-,TRBJ2-3,TRBV6-5
CATSRDMVLGDPSYNEQFF,TGTGCCACCAGCAGAGATATGGTCCTCGGGGACCCTTCCTACAATGAGCAGTTCTTC,-,-,TRBJ2-1,TRBV15
CASSLGLGQGFSYEQYF,TGTGCCAGCAGCTTAGGTCTTGGACAGGGGTTCTCCTACGAGCAGTACTTC,TRBD1,-,TRBJ2-7,TRBV7-8
CAWSVRGGSSYNEQFF,TGTGCCTGGAGTGTACGGGGCGGGAGCTCCTACAATGAGCAGTTCTTC,TRBD2,few,TRBJ2-1,TRBV30
CATSRDGTGGTEAFF,TGTGCCACCAGCAGGGACGGGACAGGGGGCACTGAAGCTTTCTTT,TRBD1,once,TRBJ1-1,TRBV15
CATSGTSGRDTQYF,TGTGCCACCAGTGGAACTAGCGGGAGGGATACGCAGTATTTT,TRBD2,-,TRBJ2-3,TRBV24-1
CSARGSFF,TGCAGTGCTAGGGGGTCTTTCTTC,-,-,TRBJ2-1,TRBV20-1
CASSQAGNGYTF,TGTGCCAGCAGCCAGGCAGGGAATGGCTACACCTTC,-,-,TRBJ1-2,TRBV3-1/TRBV3-2
CAWSADRSYGYTF,TGTGCCTGGAGTGCGGACAGGAGCTATGGCTACACCTTC,TRBD1,-,TRBJ1-2,TRBV30
CATSGKEQGWEETQYF,TGTGCCACCAGTGGGAAAGAACAGGGGTGGGAAGAGACCCAGTACTTC,TRBD1,-,TRBJ2-5,TRBV24-1
CASSLAGGTDTQYF,TGTGCCAGCAGCTTAGCGGGGGGCACAGATACGCAGTATTTT,-,once,TRBJ2-3,TRBV7-8
CASSPRGAWTGGVSGELFF,TGTGCCAGCAGCCCAAGGGGCGCCTGGACAGGGGGCGTCAGCGGGGAGCTGTTTTTT,TRBD1,once,TRBJ2-2,TRBV27
CASSLVAGFSGANVLTF,TGTGCCAGCAGCTTAGTAGCGGGGTTCTCTGGGGCCAACGTCCTGACTTTC,TRBD2,-,TRBJ2-6,TRBV5-8
CASSLWTGPTGELFF,TGTGCCAGCAGTTTATGGACGGGGCCCACCGGGGAGCTGTTTTTT,-,-,TRBJ2-2,TRBV28
CASSLDQGSFTDTQYF,TGTGCCAGCAGCTTAGACCAGGGGTCATTCACAGATACGCAGTATTTT,-,-,TRBJ2-3,TRBV11-3
CASRIGTGVQPQHF,TGTGCCAGCAGGATCGGGACAGGGGTACAGCCCCAGCATTTT,TRBD1,-,TRBJ1-5,TRBV28
CASSLGGGPETQYF,TGTGCCAGCAGCTTAGGGGGGGGGCCAGAGACCCAGTACTTC,-,-,TRBJ2-5,TRBV11-2
CASSLEGTGANVLTF,TGTGCCAGCAGCTTGGAGGGGACTGGGGCCAACGTCCTGACTTTC,-,-,TRBJ2-6,TRBV7-8